A single sample is the source of the 25 T cell receptor beta chains below, sequenced in a study of CD8+CD57+ T cells in acquired aplastic anemia. Those patients picked for sequencing had displayed CD8+CD57+ cell expansion on flow cytometry. Researchers used genomic DNA as the template to profile TCR beta VDJ and CDR3. In TCRdb, the reads were re-called with MiXCR into one record per CDR3 protein. The sample holds about 180,000 distinct CDR3 sequences, less than 50% seen once. The source material was sorted CD4+, CD8+, or CD8+CD57+ T cells (not recorded which) from PBMCs. The receptors stem from a human donor with aplastic anemia.

The genes are TRBV19 and TRBJ2-2; 8 bases map to TRBD1. The CDR3 is 15 residues long. Germline CDR1 reads LNHDA; CDR2 reads SQIVND (reference sequence). V lost 7 bases to trimming and J lost 4 bases; unmatched junction nucleotides: 8. The CDR3 DNA reads as TGTGCCAGTAATTTTGGACAGGGTCTCACCGGGGAGCTGTTTTTT. It yields the protein CASNFGQGLTGELFF. Supplemented by reference TRBV19 and TRBJ2-2, the full variable domain reads DGGITQSPKYLFRKEGQNVTLSCEQNLNHDAMYWYRQDPGQGLRLIYYSQIVNDFQKGDIAEGYSVSREKKESFPLTVTSAQKNPTAFYLCASNFGQGLTGELFFGEGSRLTVL.

The V and J genes are TRBV24-1 and TRBJ1-2; D not certain. The germline CDR1 and CDR2 sequences are KGHDR and SFDVKD. CDR3 size: 12 residues. The germline V and J ends were trimmed by 3 bases and 9 bases, with 10 bases remaining between them. The CDR3 region has the DNA TGTGCCACCAGTGATAGCGGGAGGAGCTACACCTTC. Amino acid sequence: CATSDSGRSYTF.

V gene TRBV19 combines with J gene TRBJ2-7; D could derive from TRBD1 or TRBD2 (5 bases each). Trimming took 5 bases from V and 7 from J, leaving 21 bases between them. There are 15 residues in the CDR3. Germline V gene sequence: CDR1 LNHDA, CDR2 SQIVND (reference sequence). CDR3 amino acids: CASSVTGHTGNEQYF. In nucleotides, the CDR3 is TGTGCCAGTAGTGTTACGGGGCATACGGGGAATGAGCAGTACTTC.

This chain uses TRBV27 with TRBJ2-6, with D possibly TRBD1 on 6 matching bases. V dropped 10 bases and J dropped 2 bases, with 15 bases sitting between them. Germline values: CDR1 MNHEY, CDR2 SMNVEV (reference sequence). The CDR3 consists of 15 residues. In nucleotides, the CDR3 is TGTGCCACCTCCTTAAAGGGGGCTGGGGCCAACGTCCTGACTTTC. This codes for CATSLKGAGANVLTF.

This clonotype is judged medium-sized. The J gene is TRBJ1-1, the V gene TRBV29-1, with a weak D call TRBD1 (5 bases). V lost 2 bases to trimming and J lost 4 bases, with 8 bases between them. CDR3 size: 12 residues. The germline V gene has CDR1 SQVTM and CDR2 ANQGSEA. CDR3 residues: CSVELGGTEAFF. CDR3 DNA sequence: TGCAGCGTTGAACTGGGGGGCACTGAAGCTTTCTTT.

This clonotype came up many times. The rearrangement joins TRBV20-1 to TRBJ2-4, with TRBD2 matching 11 bases. V shed 5 bases and J 6 bases; nucleotides not matched to a gene: 6. The V gene's germline CDR1 is DFQATT and CDR2 SNEGSKA (reference sequence). This CDR3 is built from 14 residues. In DNA, the CDR3 is TGCAGTGCTTCGACTAGCGGGAACCTAAACATTCAGTACTTC. It codes for CSASTSGNLNIQYF.

The CDR3 coding sequence is TGTGCCAGCAGCTTATCAGGCGCAGACACTGAAGCTTTCTTT. Its translation: CASSLSGADTEAFF. V and J are TRBV11-2 and TRBJ1-1; the D is unclear. This CDR3 is 14 amino acids long. Germline V gene lookup returns CDR1 SGHAT and CDR2 FQNNGV. The V end lost 2 bases, the J end lost 3 bases, and 10 bases lay between the germline ends.

This clonotype was counted many times. The chain couples TRBV7-2 to TRBJ2-5; maybe TRBD2 (5 bases). CDR1 and CDR2 (germline): SGHTA, FQGNSA. The ends were cut back, 5 bases at V and 5 bases at J, with 9 bases in the middle. The CDR3 has 12 residues. The CDR3 DNA follows: TGTGCCAGCAGCCCACGAGGGGAGACCCAGTACTTC. It translates to CASSPRGETQYF.

This clonotype occurred once. V and J are TRBV20-1 and TRBJ1-1; D gene uncertain. CDR3 size: 13 residues. Trimming stripped 1 base from V and 1 base from J, with 7 bases between. The V gene's germline CDR1 is DFQATT and CDR2 SNEGSKA (reference sequence). The CDR3 region is CSARGPTNTEAFF. As DNA, the CDR3 is TGCAGTGCTAGAGGCCCCACGAACACTGAAGCTTTCTTT.

This clonotype turned up a few times. This chain links TRBV2 with TRBJ1-2; 9 bases map to TRBD1. The germline V gene has CDR1 SNHLY and CDR2 FYNNEI. The CDR3 has 16 amino acids. V lost 4 bases, J lost 3 bases, and 9 bases stayed unmatched. CDR3 sequence: CASSAPTGGVDYGYTF. The CDR3 nucleotides read TGTGCCAGCAGTGCCCCAACAGGGGGCGTCGACTATGGCTACACCTTC.

CDR3 residues: CASSLSGTGNTEAFF. CDR3 in DNA: TGTGCCAGTTCCCTATCCGGGACAGGGAACACTGAAGCTTTCTTT. The chain couples TRBV5-6 to TRBJ1-1; 8 bases are a match to TRBD1. Germline assignment: CDR1 SGHDT and CDR2 YYEEEE. The CDR3 has 15 amino acids. V was pared by 8 bases and J by 1 base, with 10 bases of the junction left unmatched.

This clonotype occurred many times. This chain joins TRBV6-1 and TRBJ2-3; 9 nucleotides agree with TRBD1. The junction had 9 bases not matched to a gene; V was cut back by 5 bases and J by 6 bases. CDR3 length: 15 amino acids. Germline assignment: CDR1 MNHNS and CDR2 SASEGT. Here the CDR3 reads CASSTPGQGADTQYF. As DNA, the CDR3 is TGTGCCAGCAGTACCCCGGGACAGGGCGCCGATACGCAGTATTTT.

The sample holds many counts of this clonotype. The rearrangement joins TRBV12-3 or TRBV12-4 to TRBJ2-2; perhaps TRBD2 as D (8 bases). There are 17 residues in the CDR3. The germline V and J ends were trimmed by 3 bases and 1 base, with 15 bases remaining between them. The CDR3: CASSFGRGPENTGELFF. The CDR3 DNA reads TGTGCCAGCAGTTTCGGGAGGGGGCCTGAGAACACCGGGGAGCTGTTTTTT.

This clonotype was seen at least ten times. This sequence joins TRBV20-1 and TRBJ1-1; perhaps TRBD1 as D (6 bases). The V gene lost 3 bases and the J gene lost 0 bases, with 11 bases spanning the gap. The V gene's germline CDR1 is DFQATT and CDR2 SNEGSKA (reference sequence). The CDR3 totals 14 residues. The DNA of the CDR3 is TGCAGTGCTAGGGAGGGGGGGATGAACACTGAAGCTTTCTTT. Translation: CSAREGGMNTEAFF.

Turning to this clonotype: One end of the junction does not line up with germline, which may come from a read error. J is TRBJ1-1 and V is TRBV10-3, with 7 bases fitting TRBD1. Germline CDR1 reads ENHRY; CDR2 reads SYGVKD. The CDR3 runs 13 residues. CDR3 sequence reads: CASSLGQYTEAFF. The CDR3 bases are TGTGCCAGCAGTTTGGGACAGTACACTGAAGCTTTCTTT.

The sample holds many counts of this clonotype. The chain combines TRBV19 with TRBJ2-5, with 11 bases lining up with TRBD2. This CDR3 region has 16 residues. V gave up 1 base and J gave up 1 base; unmatched junction bases: 2. The germline V gene has CDR1 LNHDA and CDR2 SQIVND (reference sequence). CDR3 sequence (DNA): TGTGCCAGTAGTATAGTGGGGACTAGCGGCCAAGAGACCCAGTACTTC. It specifies CASSIVGTSGQETQYF.

Comment on this clonotype: One end of the junction does not line up with germline, which may come from a read error. The V and J genes are TRBV5-6 and TRBJ2-3; D possibly corresponds to TRBD1 (5 bases). CDR3 length: 15 residues. CDR1 SGHDT and CDR2 YYEEEE come from the germline V gene. The CDR3 region has the DNA TGTGCCAGCACCTTGGAAGGCAGGGCCCCAGATACGCAGTATTTT. This sequence encodes CASTLEGRAPDTQYF.

The sample holds many counts of this clonotype. This chain connects TRBV7-3 to TRBJ2-7; 9 bases are a match to TRBD1. This CDR3 is 15 amino acids long. V dropped 5 bases and J dropped 3; count of bases not matched to a gene: 8. Germline assignment: CDR1 SGHTA and CDR2 FQGTGA. CDR3: CASSVQGARFYEQYF. CDR3 DNA: TGTGCCAGCAGCGTACAGGGGGCGAGGTTCTACGAGCAGTACTTC.

This sequence joins TRBV20-1 and TRBJ2-1; D not resolved. Germline V gene lookup returns CDR1 DFQATT and CDR2 SNEGSKA (reference sequence). The CDR3 has 11 amino acids. V gave up 8 bases and J gave up 6 bases, with 11 bases separating them. This CDR3 reads CSYWSANEQFF. The CDR3 bases are TGCAGTTACTGGTCGGCCAATGAGCAGTTCTTC.

The V gene is TRBV5-1, the J gene TRBJ1-5; no reliable D call. Trimming took off 0 bases at V and 1 base at J, with 8 bases between the two ends. Germline assignment: CDR1 SGHRS and CDR2 YFSETQ. The CDR3 is 15 residues long. The CDR3 sequence is CASSLGSESNQPQHF. The DNA for the CDR3 is TGCGCCAGCAGCTTGGGGTCGGAAAGCAATCAGCCCCAGCATTTT.

Points on this clonotype: This clone may be a read error of a much larger clone one base away. The chain combines TRBV6-1 with TRBJ2-7, with TRBD1 matching 7 bases. V shed 6 bases and J 5 bases; nucleotides not matched to a gene: 7. The CDR3 is 13 amino acids. In germline, CDR1 is MNHNS, CDR2 SASEGT. The CDR3 sequence is CASRFLQGDEQYF. As DNA, the CDR3 is TGTGCCAGCAGATTTCTGCAGGGGGACGAGCAGTACTTC.

This clonotype has only a few counts. One junction end disagrees with the germline gene, perhaps due to a read error. The chain employs TRBV15 and TRBJ1-6, with 11 nucleotides matching TRBD1. The CDR3 has 15 amino acids. Germline CDR1 is LNHNV and CDR2 is YYDKDF (reference sequence). The CDR3 DNA reads TGTGTCACCAGCAAGGACAGGGGGCGTAATTCACCCCTCCACTTT. Protein: CVTSKDRGRNSPLHF.

This clonotype came up many times. The chain recombines TRBV7-2 with TRBJ2-7, with D tentatively TRBD2 (6 bases). The V end was cut by 1 base, the J end by 2 bases, with 15 bases between. Germline CDR1 and CDR2: SGHTA and FQGNSA. The CDR3 extends over 16 amino acids. The CDR3 here is CASSLGASAIPYEQYF. DNA of the CDR3: TGTGCCAGCAGCTTAGGGGCTAGCGCCATACCCTACGAGCAGTACTTC.

The V call is TRBV29-1, the J call TRBJ2-7; TRBD1 agrees at 9 bases. The CDR3 runs 14 residues. Trimming took 2 bases from V and 3 from J; bases not matched to a gene: 5. Germline CDR1 reads SQVTM; CDR2 reads ANQGSEA. CDR3 in amino acids: CSVELQDRGYEQYF. The CDR3 bases are TGCAGCGTTGAATTACAGGACAGGGGCTACGAGCAGTACTTC.

This chain uses TRBV7-9 with TRBJ1-1; 7 nucleotides agree with TRBD1. The CDR3 is 15 residues long. Germline CDR1 is SEHNR and CDR2 is FQNEAQ (reference sequence). After removal of 5 bases from V and 3 bases from J, the junction contained 9 bases not matched to a gene. The CDR3 DNA reads as TGTGCCAGCAGCCACTCGACAGGGATCGACACTGAAGCTTTCTTT. Protein sequence: CASSHSTGIDTEAFF. Complete variable domain (other parts from reference TRBV7-9 and TRBJ1-1): DTGVSQNPRHKITKRGQNVTFRCDPISEHNRLYWYRQTLGQGPEFLTYFQNEAQLEKSRLLSDRFSAERPKGSFSTLEIQRTEQGDSAMYLCASSHSTGIDTEAFFGQGTRLTVV.